The rows below give T cell receptor beta chains drawn from one sample of a study of Ad26.COV2.S vaccination and SARS-CoV-2 variants. The data were produced by immunoSEQ multiplex PCR, yet TCRdb's version contains in-frame clones alone and is incomplete. Among around 350,000 clones listed, 70% to 90% were seen once. The sequences come from peripheral blood, collected in a trial of Ad26.COV2.S vaccine versus placebo. These receptors were taken from a person between 18 and 65 years old who received the Ad26.COV2.S COVID-19 vaccine or a placebo. Each CDR3 is given with its conserved first and last residue.

>TRBJ2-1|TRBV5-5
CASSFTYNEQFF
>TRBJ2-5|TRBV5-4
CASSHPTTGETQYF
>TRBJ1-4|TRBV7-2
CASSLVQAPNEKLFF
>TRBJ2-5|TRBV14
CASSQEVGKGQETQYF
>TRBJ2-2|TRBV19
CASSIRGRGNTGELFF
>TRBJ2-1|TRBV7-6
CASSFAPAQAAYNEQFF
>TRBJ2-5|TRBV7-9
CASSSNPGEETQYF
>TRBJ2-1|TRBV7-2
CASSSGPESQYNEQFF
>TRBJ1-3|TRBV19
CASSKRQGVLSGNTIYF
>TRBJ2-7|TRBV20-1
CSASHRGAGYEQYF
>TRBJ1-4|TRBV28
CASSSNPFLVGEEKLFF
>TRBJ2-3|TRBV5-1
CASSLDRGRPDTQYF
>TRBJ2-1|TRBV2
CASRVPSGNEQFF
>TRBJ2-1|TRBV7-2
CASSLLVGGAHNEQFF